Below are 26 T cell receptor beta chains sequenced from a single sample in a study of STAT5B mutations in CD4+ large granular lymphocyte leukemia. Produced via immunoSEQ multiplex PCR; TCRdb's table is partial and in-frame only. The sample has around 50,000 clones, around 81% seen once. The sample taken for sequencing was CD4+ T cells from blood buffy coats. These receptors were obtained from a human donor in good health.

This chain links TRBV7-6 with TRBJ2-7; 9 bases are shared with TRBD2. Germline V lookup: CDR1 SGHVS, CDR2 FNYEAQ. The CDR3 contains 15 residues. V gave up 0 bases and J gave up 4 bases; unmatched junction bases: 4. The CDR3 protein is CASSLAPSGEYEQYF. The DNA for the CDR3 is TGTGCCAGCAGCTTAGCGCCTAGCGGGGAATACGAGCAGTACTTC.

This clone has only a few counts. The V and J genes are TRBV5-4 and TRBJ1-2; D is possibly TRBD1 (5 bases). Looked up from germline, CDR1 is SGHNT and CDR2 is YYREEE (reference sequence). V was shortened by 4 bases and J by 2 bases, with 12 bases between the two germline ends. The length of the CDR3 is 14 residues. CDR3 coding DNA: TGTGCCAGCAGCAGAGGGACGGACAACTATGGCTACACCTTC. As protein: CASSRGTDNYGYTF.

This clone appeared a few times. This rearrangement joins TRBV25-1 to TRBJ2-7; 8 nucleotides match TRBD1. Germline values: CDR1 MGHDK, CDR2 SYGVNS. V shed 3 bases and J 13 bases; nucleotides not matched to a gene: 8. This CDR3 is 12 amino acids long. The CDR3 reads CASSEGGGQGYF. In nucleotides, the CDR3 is TGTGCCAGCAGTGAGGGAGGAGGACAGGGATACTTC.

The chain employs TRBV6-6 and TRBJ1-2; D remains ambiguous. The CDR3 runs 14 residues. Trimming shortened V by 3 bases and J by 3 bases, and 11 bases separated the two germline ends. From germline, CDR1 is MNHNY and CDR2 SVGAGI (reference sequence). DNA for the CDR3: TGTGCCAGCAGTTATACGGCCGCCCACTATGGCTACACCTTC. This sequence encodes CASSYTAAHYGYTF.

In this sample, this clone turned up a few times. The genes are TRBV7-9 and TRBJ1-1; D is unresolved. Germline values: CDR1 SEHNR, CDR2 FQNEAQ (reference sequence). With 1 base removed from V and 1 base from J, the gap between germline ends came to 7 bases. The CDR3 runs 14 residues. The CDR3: CASSLDPGNTEAFF. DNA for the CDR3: TGTGCCAGCAGCTTAGATCCAGGGAACACTGAAGCTTTCTTT.

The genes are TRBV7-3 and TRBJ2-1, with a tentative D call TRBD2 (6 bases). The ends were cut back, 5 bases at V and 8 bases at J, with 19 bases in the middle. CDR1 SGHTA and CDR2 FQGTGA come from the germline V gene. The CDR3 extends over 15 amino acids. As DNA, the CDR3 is TGTGCCAGCAGCAAAAGGGACGGGAGCATGTATGAGCAGTTCTTC. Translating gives CASSKRDGSMYEQFF.

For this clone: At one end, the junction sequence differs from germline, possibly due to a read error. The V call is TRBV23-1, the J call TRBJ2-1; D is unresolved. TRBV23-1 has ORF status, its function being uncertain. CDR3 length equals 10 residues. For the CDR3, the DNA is TGCGCCAGCAGCCTCTTAGGTCCCCTCTTC. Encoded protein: CASSLLGPLF.

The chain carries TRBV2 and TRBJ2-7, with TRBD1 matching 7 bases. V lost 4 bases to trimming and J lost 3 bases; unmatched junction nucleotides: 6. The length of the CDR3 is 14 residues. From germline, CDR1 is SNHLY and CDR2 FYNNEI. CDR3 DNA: TGTGCCAGCAGTGCTAGGGGGCCGGGCTACGAGCAGTACTTC. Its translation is CASSARGPGYEQYF. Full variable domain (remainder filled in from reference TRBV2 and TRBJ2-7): EPEVTQTPSHQVTQMGQEVILRCVPISNHLYFYWYRQILGQKVEFLVSFYNNEISEKSEIFDDQFSVERPDGSNFTLKIRSTKLEDSAMYFCASSARGPGYEQYFGPGTRLTVT.

CDR3 sequence: CASQGGKGRTEAFF. CDR3 coding DNA: TGTGCCAGCCAAGGGGGCAAGGGAAGGACTGAAGCTTTCTTT. This rearrangement joins TRBV7-9 to TRBJ1-1; 7 nucleotides line up with TRBD1. CDR1 SEHNR and CDR2 FQNEAQ come from the germline V gene (reference sequence). The V and J ends lost 8 bases and 5 bases, in that order; junction bases with no gene match: 11. The CDR3 has 14 residues.

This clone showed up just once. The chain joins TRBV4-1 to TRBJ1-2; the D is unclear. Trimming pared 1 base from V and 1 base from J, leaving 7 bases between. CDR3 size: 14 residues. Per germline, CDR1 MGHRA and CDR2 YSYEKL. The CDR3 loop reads CASSQVLINYGYTF. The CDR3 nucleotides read TGCGCCAGCAGCCAAGTACTGATTAACTATGGCTACACCTTC.

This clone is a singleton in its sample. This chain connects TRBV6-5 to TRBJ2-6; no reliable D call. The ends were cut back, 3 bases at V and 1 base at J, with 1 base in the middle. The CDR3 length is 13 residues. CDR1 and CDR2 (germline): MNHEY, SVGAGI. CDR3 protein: CASSYSGANVLTF. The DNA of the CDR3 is TGTGCCAGCAGTTATTCTGGGGCCAACGTCCTGACTTTC.

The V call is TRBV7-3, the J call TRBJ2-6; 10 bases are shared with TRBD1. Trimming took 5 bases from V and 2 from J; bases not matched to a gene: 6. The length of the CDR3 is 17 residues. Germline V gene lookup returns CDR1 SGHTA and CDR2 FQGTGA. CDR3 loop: CASSKDRGSAGANVLTF. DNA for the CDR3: TGTGCCAGCAGCAAGGACAGGGGGAGCGCTGGGGCCAACGTCCTGACTTTC.

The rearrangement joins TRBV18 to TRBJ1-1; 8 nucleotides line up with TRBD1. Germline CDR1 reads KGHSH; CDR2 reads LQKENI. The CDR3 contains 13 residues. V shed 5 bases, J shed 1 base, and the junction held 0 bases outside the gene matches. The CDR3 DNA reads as TGTGCCAGCTCAGGACAGGGGAACACTGAAGCTTTCTTT. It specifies CASSGQGNTEAFF.

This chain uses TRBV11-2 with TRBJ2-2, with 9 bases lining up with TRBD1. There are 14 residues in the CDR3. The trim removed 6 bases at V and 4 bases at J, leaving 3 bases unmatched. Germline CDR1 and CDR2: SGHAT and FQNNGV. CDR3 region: CASRQGAVTGELFF. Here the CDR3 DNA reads TGTGCCAGCAGACAGGGGGCAGTCACCGGGGAGCTGTTTTTT.

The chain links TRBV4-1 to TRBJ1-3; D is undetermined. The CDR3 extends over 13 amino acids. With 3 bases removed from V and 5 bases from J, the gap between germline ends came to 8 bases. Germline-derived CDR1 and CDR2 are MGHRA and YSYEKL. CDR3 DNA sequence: TGCGCCAGCAGCCAGACACGGCGAAACACCATATATTTT. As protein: CASSQTRRNTIYF.

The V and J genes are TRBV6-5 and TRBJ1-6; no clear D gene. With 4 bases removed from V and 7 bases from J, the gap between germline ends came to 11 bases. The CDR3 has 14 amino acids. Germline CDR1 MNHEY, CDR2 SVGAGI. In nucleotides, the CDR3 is TGTGCCAGCAGTTCACCGGGAGCCAATTCACCCCTCCACTTT. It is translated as CASSSPGANSPLHF.

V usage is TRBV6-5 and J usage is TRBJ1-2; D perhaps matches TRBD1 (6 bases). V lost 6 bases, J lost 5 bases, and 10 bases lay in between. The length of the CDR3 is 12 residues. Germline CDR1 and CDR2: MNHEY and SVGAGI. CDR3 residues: CASSLTGYGYTF. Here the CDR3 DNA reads TGTGCCAGCAGCCTAACAGGGTATGGCTACACCTTC.

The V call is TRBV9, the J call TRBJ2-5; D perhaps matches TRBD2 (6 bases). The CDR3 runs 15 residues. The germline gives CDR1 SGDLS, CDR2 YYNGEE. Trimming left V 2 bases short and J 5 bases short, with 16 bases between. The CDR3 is CASSVGSGIRETQYF. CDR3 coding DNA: TGTGCCAGCAGCGTCGGGAGCGGAATCAGGGAGACCCAGTACTTC.

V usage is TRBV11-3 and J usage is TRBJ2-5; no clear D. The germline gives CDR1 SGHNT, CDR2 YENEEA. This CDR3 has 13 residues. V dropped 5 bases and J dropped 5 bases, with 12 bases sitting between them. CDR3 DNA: TGTGCCAGCAGCCCCCCCACAGTGGAGACCCAGTACTTC. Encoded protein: CASSPPTVETQYF.

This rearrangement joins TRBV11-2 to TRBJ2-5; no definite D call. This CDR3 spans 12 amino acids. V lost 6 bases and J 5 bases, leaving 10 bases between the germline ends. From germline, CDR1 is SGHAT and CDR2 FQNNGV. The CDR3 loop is CASRPSGETQYF. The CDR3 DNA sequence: TGTGCCAGCAGGCCAAGTGGGGAGACCCAGTACTTC. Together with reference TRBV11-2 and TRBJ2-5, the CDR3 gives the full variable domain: EAGVAQSPRYKIIEKRQSVAFWCNPISGHATLYWYQQILGQGPKLLIQFQNNGVVDDSQLPKDRFSAERLKGVDSTLKIQPAKLEDSAVYLCASRPSGETQYFGPGTRLLVL.

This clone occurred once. The CDR3 loop reads CASSVPMGGNTEAFF. In nucleotides, the CDR3 is TGTGCCAGCAGTGTACCGATGGGGGGGAACACTGAAGCTTTCTTT. The chain employs TRBV2 and TRBJ1-1; D is possibly TRBD1 (5 bases). CDR1 and CDR2 (germline): SNHLY, FYNNEI. The CDR3 sequence is 15 residues long. Trimming took off 4 bases at V and 1 base at J, with 13 bases between the two ends.

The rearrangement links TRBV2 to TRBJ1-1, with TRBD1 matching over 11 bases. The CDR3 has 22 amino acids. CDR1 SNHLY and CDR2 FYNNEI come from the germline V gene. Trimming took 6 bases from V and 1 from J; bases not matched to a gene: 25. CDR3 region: CASSETDGTGGIIPRWNTEAFF. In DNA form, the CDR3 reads TGTGCCAGCAGCGAAACAGACGGGACAGGGGGTATTATTCCCCGTTGGAACACTGAAGCTTTCTTT.

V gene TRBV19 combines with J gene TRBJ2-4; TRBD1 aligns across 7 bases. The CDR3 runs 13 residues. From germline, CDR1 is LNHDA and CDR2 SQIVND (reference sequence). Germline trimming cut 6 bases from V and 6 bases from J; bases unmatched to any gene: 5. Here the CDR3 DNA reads TGTGCCAGTAGAACCGGGACAGTAAACATTCAGTACTTC. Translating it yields CASRTGTVNIQYF.

The CDR3 sequence is CASRLAGVSYNEQFF. CDR3 in DNA: TGTGCCAGCAGACTAGCGGGTGTCTCCTACAATGAGCAGTTCTTC. The chain links TRBV2 to TRBJ2-1; 9 bases line up with TRBD2. The germline gives CDR1 SNHLY, CDR2 FYNNEI. The CDR3 is 15 residues long. J gave up 0 bases and V 6 bases, and 3 bases lay outside the gene matches.

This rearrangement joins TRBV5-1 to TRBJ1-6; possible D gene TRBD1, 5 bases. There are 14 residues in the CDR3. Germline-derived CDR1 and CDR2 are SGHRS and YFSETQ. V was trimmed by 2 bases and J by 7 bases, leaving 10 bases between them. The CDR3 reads CASSFSDRNSPLHF. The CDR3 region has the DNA TGCGCCAGCAGCTTTTCCGACAGAAATTCACCCCTCCACTTT.

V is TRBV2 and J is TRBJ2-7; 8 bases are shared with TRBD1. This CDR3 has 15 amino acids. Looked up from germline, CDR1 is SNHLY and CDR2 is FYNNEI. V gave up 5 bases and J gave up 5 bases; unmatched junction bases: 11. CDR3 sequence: CASSSKGTGRDEQYF. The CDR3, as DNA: TGTGCCAGCAGTTCCAAGGGGACAGGCCGTGACGAGCAGTACTTC.